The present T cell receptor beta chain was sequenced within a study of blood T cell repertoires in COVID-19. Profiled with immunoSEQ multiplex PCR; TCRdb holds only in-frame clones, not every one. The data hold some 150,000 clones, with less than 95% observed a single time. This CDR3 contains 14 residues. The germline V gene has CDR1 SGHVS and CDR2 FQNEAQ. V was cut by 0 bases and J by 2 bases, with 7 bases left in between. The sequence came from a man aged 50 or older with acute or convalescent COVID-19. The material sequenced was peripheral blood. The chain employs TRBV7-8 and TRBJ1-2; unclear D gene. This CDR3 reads CASSLAHSNYGYTF. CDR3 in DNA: TGTGCCAGCAGCTTAGCTCACAGCAACTATGGCTACACCTTC.